The text below deals with one T cell receptor beta chain. This CDR3 contains 14 residues. In germline, CDR1 is SGHVS, CDR2 FNYEAQ. V lost 5 bases to trimming and J lost 3 bases, with 14 bases between them. MiXCR, run by TCRdb on the 5' RACE reads, gives a single entry per CDR3 protein. The sample lists approximately 250,000 distinct CDR3 sequences, roughly 5% occurring once. The entry originates in a study of T cells after yellow fever vaccination. This clonotype was sampled from a man aged 18 to 30 who received the YFV17D yellow fever vaccine. The chain is built from TRBV7-6 and TRBJ2-7; maybe TRBD2 (6 bases). This material consisted of CD4+ T cells sorted from PBMCs, taken on the day of the yellow fever booster vaccination. CDR3 region: CASSPSGGFYEQYF. CDR3 sequence (DNA): TGTGCCAGCAGCCCGTCCGGGGGTTTCTACGAGCAGTACTTC.